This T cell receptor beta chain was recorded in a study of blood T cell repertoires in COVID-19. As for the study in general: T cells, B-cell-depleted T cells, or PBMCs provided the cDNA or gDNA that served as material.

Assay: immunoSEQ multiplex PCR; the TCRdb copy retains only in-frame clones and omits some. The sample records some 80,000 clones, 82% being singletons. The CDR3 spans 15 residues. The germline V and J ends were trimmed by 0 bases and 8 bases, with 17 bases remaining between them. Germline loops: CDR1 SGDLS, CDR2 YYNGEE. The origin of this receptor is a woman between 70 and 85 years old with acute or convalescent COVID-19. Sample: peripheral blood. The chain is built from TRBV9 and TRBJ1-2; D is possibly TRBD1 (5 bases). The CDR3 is CASSVAPGNRGGYTF. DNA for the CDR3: TGTGCCAGCAGCGTAGCCCCAGGGAATAGGGGCGGCTACACCTTC.